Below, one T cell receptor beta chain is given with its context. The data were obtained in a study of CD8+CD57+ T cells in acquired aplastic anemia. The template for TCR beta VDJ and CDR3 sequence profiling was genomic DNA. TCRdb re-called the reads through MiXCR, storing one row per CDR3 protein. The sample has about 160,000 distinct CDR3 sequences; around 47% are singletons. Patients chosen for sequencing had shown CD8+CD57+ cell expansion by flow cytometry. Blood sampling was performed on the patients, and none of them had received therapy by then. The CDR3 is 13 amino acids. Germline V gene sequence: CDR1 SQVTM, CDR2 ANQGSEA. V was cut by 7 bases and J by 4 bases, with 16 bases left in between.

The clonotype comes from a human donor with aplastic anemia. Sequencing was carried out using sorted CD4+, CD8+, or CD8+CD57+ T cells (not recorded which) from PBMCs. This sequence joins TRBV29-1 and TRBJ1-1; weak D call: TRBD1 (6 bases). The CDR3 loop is CSASWTEGTEAFF. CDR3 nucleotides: TGCAGCGCCTCGTGGACAGAGGGCACTGAAGCTTTCTTT.